This TCR beta chain was identified in a study of blood T cell repertoires in COVID-19. As handled by the study authors: Reference gene primer amplification gave nucleated cell count estimates. The data were produced by immunoSEQ multiplex PCR, yet TCRdb's version contains in-frame clones alone and is incomplete. Clone size and V and J calls were adopted from that table, with D and trimming inferred from the DNA. The sample records 200,000 or so clones, roughly 80% being singletons. Participants spanned ages about 18 to 90 years and resided in around 25 US areas. Which cohort a participant joined came from the clinical history participants gave. Per germline, CDR1 MDHEN and CDR2 SYDVKM. Deletions cut 5 bases from V and 4 bases from J, with 12 bases between. This CDR3 comprises 14 residues.

The source material was PBMCs or T cells enriched from blood (not recorded which). The sequence came from a woman aged 40 to 50 with acute COVID-19. The chain uses TRBV28 and TRBJ1-5; TRBD1 might be the D (6 bases). The CDR3: CASSENQGNQPQHF. CDR3 sequence (DNA): TGTGCCAGCAGTGAGAATCAGGGGAATCAGCCCCAGCATTTT.